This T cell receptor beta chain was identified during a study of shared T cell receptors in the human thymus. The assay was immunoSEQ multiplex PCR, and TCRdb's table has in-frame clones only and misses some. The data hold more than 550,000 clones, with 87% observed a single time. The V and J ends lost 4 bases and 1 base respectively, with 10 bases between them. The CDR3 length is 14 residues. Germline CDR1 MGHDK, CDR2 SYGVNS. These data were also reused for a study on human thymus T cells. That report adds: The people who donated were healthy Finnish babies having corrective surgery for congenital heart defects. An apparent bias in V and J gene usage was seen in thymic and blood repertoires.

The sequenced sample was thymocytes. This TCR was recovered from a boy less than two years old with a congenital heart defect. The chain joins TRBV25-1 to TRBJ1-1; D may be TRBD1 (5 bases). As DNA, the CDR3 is TGTGCCAGCAGTGCGCCAGACAGGAACACTGAAGCTTTCTTT. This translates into CASSAPDRNTEAFF.